These 5 T cell receptor beta chains came from one sample sequenced in a study of blood T cell repertoires in COVID-19. TCRdb's table, derived via immunoSEQ multiplex PCR, lists solely in-frame clones and lacks some. Among fewer than 70,000 clones listed, 65% to 90% were seen once. The sample was peripheral blood. The receptors were gathered from a woman aged 55-69 years with acute or convalescent COVID-19.

The V and J genes are TRBV6-5 and TRBJ1-2, with a possible D match to TRBD1 (5 bases). CDR3 length: 11 amino acids. Germline CDR1 reads MNHEY; CDR2 reads SVGAGI. The V end lost 6 bases, the J end lost 8 bases, and 10 bases lay between the germline ends. CDR3 bases: TGTGCCAGCAGCTCTACAGGAGGCTACACCTTC. It codes for CASSSTGGYTF.

V gene TRBV7-2 combines with J gene TRBJ1-4; 8 bases are a match to TRBD1. This CDR3 has 15 amino acids. CDR1 and CDR2 from the germline V gene are SGHTA and FQGNSA. The V and J ends lost 5 bases and 8 bases, in that order; junction bases with no gene match: 10. Here the CDR3 DNA reads TGTGCCAGCAGCGCCCACAGGGGGTTAGGGGAAAAACTGTTTTTT. This sequence encodes CASSAHRGLGEKLFF. Looking up the rest from reference TRBV7-2 and TRBJ1-4 gives the full variable domain: GAGVSQSPSNKVTEKGKDVELRCDPISGHTALYWYRQSLGQGLEFLIYFQGNSAPDKSGLPSDRFSAERTGGSVSTLTIQRTQQEDSAVYLCASSAHRGLGEKLFFGSGTQLSVL.

The chain combines TRBV18 with TRBJ2-7; TRBD2 is a possible D gene (6 bases). The CDR3 spans 14 residues. V dropped 1 base and J dropped 5 bases, with 12 bases sitting between them. Germline CDR1 is KGHSH and CDR2 is LQKENI. CDR3 sequence: CASSPQTSINEQYF. In DNA form, the CDR3 reads TGTGCCAGCTCACCACAAACTAGCATAAACGAGCAGTACTTC.

This chain connects TRBV10-3 to TRBJ2-3; 8 nucleotides align to TRBD2. Germline V lookup: CDR1 ENHRY, CDR2 SYGVKD. CDR3 size: 23 residues. Unmatched junction bases numbered 24, after V lost 1 base and J lost 0 bases. CDR3 sequence: CAISEWGSRGAPSITTSTDTQYF. The CDR3 bases are TGTGCCATCAGTGAGTGGGGTTCGCGGGGGGCCCCAAGTATAACCACTAGCACAGATACGCAGTATTTT.

This chain uses TRBV5-1 with TRBJ1-1, with D hard to call. V lost 4 bases to trimming and J lost 7 bases, with 17 bases between them. Germline CDR1 SGHRS, CDR2 YFSETQ. The CDR3 is 14 amino acids. The CDR3 sequence: CASSLALDGGEAFF. The CDR3 nucleotides are TGCGCCAGCAGCCTAGCGCTGGACGGTGGTGAAGCTTTCTTT. Filled out from reference TRBV5-1 and TRBJ1-1, the complete variable domain reads KAGVTQTPRYLIKTRGQQVTLSCSPISGHRSVSWYQQTPGQGLQFLFEYFSETQRNKGNFPGRFSGRQFSNSRSEMNVSTLELGDSALYLCASSLALDGGEAFFGQGTRLTVV.